The sequence of this TCR beta chain was determined in a study of identical twins. Unique molecular identifiers were present on cDNA, and template switching added a universal primer site. MiXCR, run by TCRdb on the 5' RACE reads, gives a single entry per CDR3 protein. The sample holds 450,000 to 600,000 distinct CDR3 sequences, around 20% seen once. Germline-derived CDR1 and CDR2 are SGHAT and FQNNGV. This CDR3 has 16 amino acids. Trimming took 1 base from V and 6 from J; bases not matched to a gene: 10. To note about this clonotype: What it binds is not known.

Overall study results and limits: A partial confounding effect on zero-insertion analyses could come from invariant MAIT and iNKT cells. Weaker excess sharing between twins was seen in beta out-of-frame sequences. Models underestimated out-of-frame TCR alpha sharing in monozygotic twins.

These records were also assigned to another study, of yellow fever vaccine responses in identical twins.

Sequencing was carried out using CD4+ T cells sorted from blood. This sequence was found in a woman aged 18-35 years in good health. This chain joins TRBV11-2 and TRBJ2-3, with 7 bases identical to TRBD2. As DNA, the CDR3 is TGTGCCAGCAGCTTAGTAGCGGGTGTTCGAGGGGATACGCAGTATTTT. Translation: CASSLVAGVRGDTQYF.